A single T cell receptor beta chain is shown here with its context. The sample is drawn from a study of blood T cell repertoires in COVID-19. Study in general: Acute and convalescent COVID-19 samples came from the United States, Italy and Spain.

Authors' data handling: Quantification of nucleated cells was approximated via reference gene primer amplification. Some clones are missing from TCRdb's copy, which holds only in-frame ones; the method was immunoSEQ multiplex PCR. V and J calls and clone size are copied from that table; D and trimming were computed from the DNA. This table holds roughly 250,000 clones, roughly 84% found once. Seattle patients were enrolled during active infection and followed longitudinally. The CDR3 is 16 amino acids. The germline V and J ends were trimmed by 6 bases and 1 base, with 18 bases remaining between them. Germline-derived CDR1 and CDR2 are WSHSY and SAAADI.

V gene TRBV10-2 combines with J gene TRBJ1-1; D possibly corresponds to TRBD1 (5 bases). The TCR originated in a human donor with COVID-19, enrolled during active disease. The donor label of this sample is uncertain. The sequencing input was peripheral blood. CDR3 sequence reads: CASSWGGIGGNTEAFF. The CDR3 DNA is TGCGCCAGCAGCTGGGGGGGGATCGGAGGGAACACTGAAGCTTTCTTT.